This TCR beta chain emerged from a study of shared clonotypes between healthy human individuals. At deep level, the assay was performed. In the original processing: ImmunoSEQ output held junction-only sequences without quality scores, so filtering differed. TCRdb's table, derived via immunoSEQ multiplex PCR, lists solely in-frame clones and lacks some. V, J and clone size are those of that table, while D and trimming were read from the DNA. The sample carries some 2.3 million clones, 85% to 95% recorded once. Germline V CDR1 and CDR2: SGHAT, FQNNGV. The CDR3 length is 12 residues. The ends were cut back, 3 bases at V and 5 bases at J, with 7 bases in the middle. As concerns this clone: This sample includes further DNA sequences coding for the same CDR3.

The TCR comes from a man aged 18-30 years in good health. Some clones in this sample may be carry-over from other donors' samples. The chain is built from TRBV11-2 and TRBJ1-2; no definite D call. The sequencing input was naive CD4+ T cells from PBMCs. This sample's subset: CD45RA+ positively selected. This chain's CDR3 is CASSLEGYGYTF. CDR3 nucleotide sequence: TGTGCCAGCAGCTTGGAGGGTTATGGCTACACCTTC.